This T cell receptor beta chain was retrieved from a study of T cell responses to AZD1222 COVID-19 vaccine. The CDR3 is 15 amino acids. The germline V and J ends were trimmed by 2 bases and 7 bases, with 17 bases remaining between them. Germline V gives CDR1 PRHDT, CDR2 FYEKMQ (reference sequence). Study conclusions and caveats: With two AZD1222 doses given, Spike-specific TCR breadth and depth both rose. Targets within unmutated variant regions were reportedly found for nearly half of spike-specific TCRs. AZD1222 recipients seropositive at baseline numbered only 6 or 7.

On this clone itself: The antigen remains undetermined.

Clones were sequenced by immunoSEQ multiplex PCR, and TCRdb holds only the in-frame ones, with some missing. The data show 90,000 to 150,000 clones, with 85% to 90% seen just once and over 3% held by the top ten. Sequencing used peripheral blood, obtained on day 0 of AZD1222 vaccination. This clonotype was sampled from an adult in good health. The chain has TRBV13 and TRBJ1-2; the D gene is possibly TRBD1 (5 bases). This chain's CDR3 is CASSLQGRISFGYTF. CDR3 DNA sequence: TGTGCCAGCAGCTTACAGGGACGGATCTCCTTTGGCTACACCTTC.